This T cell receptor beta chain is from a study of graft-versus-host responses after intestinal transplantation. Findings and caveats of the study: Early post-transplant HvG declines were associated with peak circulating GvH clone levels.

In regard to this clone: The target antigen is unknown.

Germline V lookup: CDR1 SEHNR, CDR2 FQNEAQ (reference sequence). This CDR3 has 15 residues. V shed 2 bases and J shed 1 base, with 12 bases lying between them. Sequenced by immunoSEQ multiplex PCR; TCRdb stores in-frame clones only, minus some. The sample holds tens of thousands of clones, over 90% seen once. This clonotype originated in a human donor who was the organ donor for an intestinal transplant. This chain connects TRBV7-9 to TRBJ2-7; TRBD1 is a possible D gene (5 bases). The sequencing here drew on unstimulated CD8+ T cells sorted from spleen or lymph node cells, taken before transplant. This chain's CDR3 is CASSLSPTGSYEQYF. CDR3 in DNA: TGTGCCAGCAGCTTATCCCCCACAGGTTCCTACGAGCAGTACTTC.